Below, one TCR beta chain is given with its context. The target antigen is unknown. A clone one base away is much larger, so this may be a read error. Trimming pared 10 bases from V and 1 base from J, leaving 16 bases between. Germline values: CDR1 SEHNR, CDR2 FQNEAQ (reference sequence). The CDR3 is made up of 15 amino acids. MiXCR was run by TCRdb on the 5' RACE reads, yielding one entry per CDR3 protein. The data contain hundreds of thousands of distinct CDR3 sequences, about 11% of them singletons. The sample belongs to a study of CD8 T cells in ankylosing spondylitis. Overall study findings and caveats: Characteristic of ankylosing spondylitis blood, it appeared, was a TCR beta motif comprising fewer than 10 highly homologous variants.

This receptor was taken from a male donor with ankylosing spondylitis or in good health (not recorded which). Material: blood, either unsorted or a sorted T cell fraction (not recorded which). This chain links TRBV7-9 with TRBJ2-2; D remains ambiguous. CDR3 coding DNA: TGTGCCATCACGACGGCTGTCGGGAACACCGGGGAGCTGTTTTTT. Its protein is CAITTAVGNTGELFF.